A single sample is the source of the 9 T cell receptor beta chains below, sequenced in a study of T cells after somatic rescue of genetic block. Clones were sequenced by immunoSEQ multiplex PCR, and TCRdb holds only the in-frame ones, with some missing. Among under 150,000 clones, 80% to 95% were seen once, and the ten largest hold about 1.5%. Input material: peripheral blood mononuclear cells (PBMCs). These receptors originate from a woman between 18 and 29 years old.

The CDR3, as DNA: TGTGCCAGCAGTCCCAGGACAGGGGGGGTCACTGAAGCTTTCTTT. This translates into CASSPRTGGVTEAFF. The chain recombines TRBV28 with TRBJ1-1, with 10 bases that match TRBD1. This CDR3 contains 15 residues. Germline-derived CDR1 and CDR2 are MDHEN and SYDVKM. V lost 5 bases and J lost 4; bases outside the gene matches: 7.

The V gene is TRBV30, the J gene TRBJ2-5; 9 bases agree with TRBD1. Germline CDR1 is GTSNPN and CDR2 is SVGIG (reference sequence). V lost 5 bases, J lost 4 bases, and 5 bases stayed unmatched. The CDR3 extends over 13 amino acids. CDR3 nucleotide sequence: TGTGCCTGGGCCGGACAGGGGAGAGAGACCCAGTACTTC. As protein: CAWAGQGRETQYF.

The V and J genes are TRBV5-5 and TRBJ2-5; D call uncertain. The V and J ends lost 1 base and 3 bases respectively, with 16 bases between them. Germline CDR1 is SGHKS and CDR2 is YYEKEE (reference sequence). The CDR3 runs to 16 residues. The CDR3 DNA is TGTGCCAGCAGCTTGAGGCCCCTGAGTAGGGAAGAGACCCAGTACTTC. It codes for CASSLRPLSREETQYF.

The chain combines TRBV10-1 with TRBJ1-2; D gene unclear. Deletions cut 7 bases from V and 5 bases from J, with 11 bases between. The V gene's germline CDR1 is WNHNN and CDR2 SYGVQD (reference sequence). The CDR3 sequence is 12 residues long. CDR3 coding DNA: TGCGCCAGCAACCTTATAGGGTATGGCTACACCTTC. This sequence encodes CASNLIGYGYTF.

V and J are TRBV6-4 and TRBJ2-5; 7 positions agree with TRBD1. Germline assignment: CDR1 MRHNA and CDR2 SNTAGT. This CDR3 has 13 amino acids. Trimming cost V 8 bases and J 3 bases; bases outside gene matches: 6. The CDR3 coding sequence is TGTGCCAGCGGAGACAGGGTAGAAGAGACCCAGTACTTC. This translates into CASGDRVEETQYF.

The chain employs TRBV19 and TRBJ1-1; D ambiguous. CDR3 length equals 13 residues. The V end was cut by 7 bases, the J end by 1 base, with 10 bases between. Germline V lookup: CDR1 LNHDA, CDR2 SQIVND (reference sequence). In DNA form, the CDR3 reads TGTGCCAGTATCCGGCTCCCGAACACTGAAGCTTTCTTT. This codes for CASIRLPNTEAFF. The full variable domain, its missing parts supplied by reference TRBV19 and TRBJ1-1, is DGGITQSPKYLFRKEGQNVTLSCEQNLNHDAMYWYRQDPGQGLRLIYYSQIVNDFQKGDIAEGYSVSREKKESFPLTVTSAQKNPTAFYLCASIRLPNTEAFFGQGTRLTVV.

This rearrangement joins TRBV7-6 to TRBJ2-7, with no clear D. Trimming took off 0 bases at V and 3 bases at J, with 9 bases between the two ends. The germline CDR1 and CDR2 sequences are SGHVS and FNYEAQ. This CDR3 is built from 14 residues. The CDR3 protein is CASSLALRSYEQYF. For the CDR3, the DNA is TGTGCCAGCAGCTTAGCGCTTCGGAGCTACGAGCAGTACTTC.

This rearrangement joins TRBV6-5 to TRBJ1-1; D not resolved. Germline V gene data show CDR1 as MNHEY and CDR2 as SVGAGI. This CDR3 has 16 residues. V was shortened by 0 bases and J by 0 bases, with 11 bases between the two germline ends. The CDR3 coding sequence is TGTGCCAGCAGTTACTCGCGGCAAACGGTGAACACTGAAGCTTTCTTT. Encoded protein: CASSYSRQTVNTEAFF.

V usage is TRBV10-3 and J usage is TRBJ2-7; no firm D call. V lost 10 bases and J lost 0, with 7 bases in between. Germline values: CDR1 ENHRY, CDR2 SYGVKD. The CDR3 is 11 amino acids. CDR3 amino acids: CASRNSYEQYF. The CDR3 region has the DNA TGTGCCAGCCGAAACTCCTACGAGCAGTACTTC.